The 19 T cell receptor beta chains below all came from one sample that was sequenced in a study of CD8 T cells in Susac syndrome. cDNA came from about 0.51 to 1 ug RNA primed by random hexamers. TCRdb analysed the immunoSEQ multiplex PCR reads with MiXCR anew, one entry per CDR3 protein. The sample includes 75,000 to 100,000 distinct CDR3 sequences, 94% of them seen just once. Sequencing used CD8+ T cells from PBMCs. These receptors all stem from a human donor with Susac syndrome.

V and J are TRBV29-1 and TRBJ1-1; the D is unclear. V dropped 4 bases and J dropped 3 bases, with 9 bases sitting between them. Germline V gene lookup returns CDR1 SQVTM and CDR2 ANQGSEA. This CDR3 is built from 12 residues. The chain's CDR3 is CSVVKGDTEAFF. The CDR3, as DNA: TGCAGCGTTGTGAAGGGCGACACTGAAGCTTTCTTT.

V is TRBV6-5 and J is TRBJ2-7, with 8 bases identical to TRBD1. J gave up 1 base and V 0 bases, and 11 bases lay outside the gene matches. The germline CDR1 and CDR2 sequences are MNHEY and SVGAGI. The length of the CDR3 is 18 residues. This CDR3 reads CASSYSNPGQGGSYEQYF. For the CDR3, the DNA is TGTGCCAGCAGTTACTCTAATCCCGGACAGGGAGGATCCTACGAGCAGTACTTC.

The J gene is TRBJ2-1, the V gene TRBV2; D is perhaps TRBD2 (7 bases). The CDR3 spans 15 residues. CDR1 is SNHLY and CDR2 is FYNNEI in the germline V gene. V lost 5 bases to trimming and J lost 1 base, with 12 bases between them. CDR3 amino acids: CASSTQGGSYNEQFF. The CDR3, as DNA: TGTGCCAGCAGTACACAGGGAGGGTCCTACAATGAGCAGTTCTTC.

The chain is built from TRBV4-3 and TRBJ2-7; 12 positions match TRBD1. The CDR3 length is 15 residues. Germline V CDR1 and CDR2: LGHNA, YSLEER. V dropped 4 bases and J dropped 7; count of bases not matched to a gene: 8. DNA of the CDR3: TGCGCCAGCAGCCCAACCGGGACAGGGGGCCCAGAGCAGTACTTC. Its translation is CASSPTGTGGPEQYF.

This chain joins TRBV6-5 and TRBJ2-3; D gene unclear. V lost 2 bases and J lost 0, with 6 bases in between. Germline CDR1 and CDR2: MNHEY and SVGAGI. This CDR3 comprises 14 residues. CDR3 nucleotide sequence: TGTGCCAGCAGTTACGAAGGAAGCACAGATACGCAGTATTTT. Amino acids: CASSYEGSTDTQYF.

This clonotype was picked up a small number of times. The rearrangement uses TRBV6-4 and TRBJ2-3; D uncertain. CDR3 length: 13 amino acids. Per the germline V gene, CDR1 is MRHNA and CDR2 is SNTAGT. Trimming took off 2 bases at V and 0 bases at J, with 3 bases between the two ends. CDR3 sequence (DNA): TGTGCCAGCAGTGACGGGAGCACAGATACGCAGTATTTT. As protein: CASSDGSTDTQYF.

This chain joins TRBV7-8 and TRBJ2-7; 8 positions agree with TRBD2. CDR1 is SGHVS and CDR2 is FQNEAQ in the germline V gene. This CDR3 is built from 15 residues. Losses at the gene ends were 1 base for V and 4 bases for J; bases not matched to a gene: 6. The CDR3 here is CASSLDGRGVYEQYF. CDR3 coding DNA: TGTGCCAGCAGCTTAGATGGGCGGGGGGTTTACGAGCAGTACTTC. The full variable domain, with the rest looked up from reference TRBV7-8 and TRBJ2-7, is GAGVSQSPRYKVAKRGQDVALRCDPISGHVSLFWYQQALGQGPEFLTYFQNEAQLDKSGLPSDRFFAERPEGSVSTLKIQRTQQEDSAVYLCASSLDGRGVYEQYFGPGTRLTVT.

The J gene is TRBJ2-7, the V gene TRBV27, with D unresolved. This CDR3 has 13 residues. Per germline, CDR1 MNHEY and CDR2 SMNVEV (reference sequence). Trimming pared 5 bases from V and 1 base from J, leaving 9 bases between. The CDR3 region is CASSLIGSYEQYF. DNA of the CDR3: TGTGCCAGCAGTCTGATTGGATCCTACGAGCAGTACTTC.

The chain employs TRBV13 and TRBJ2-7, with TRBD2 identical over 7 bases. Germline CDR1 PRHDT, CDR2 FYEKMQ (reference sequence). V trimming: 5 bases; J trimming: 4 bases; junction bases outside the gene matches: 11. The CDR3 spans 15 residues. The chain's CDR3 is CASSQEGLTVYEQYF. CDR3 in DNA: TGTGCCAGCAGCCAAGAGGGACTAACTGTTTACGAGCAGTACTTC.

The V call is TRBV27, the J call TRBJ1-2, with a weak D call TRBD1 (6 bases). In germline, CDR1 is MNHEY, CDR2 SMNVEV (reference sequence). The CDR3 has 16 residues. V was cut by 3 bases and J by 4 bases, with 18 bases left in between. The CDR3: CASSFSEQGTPYGYTF. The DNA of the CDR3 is TGTGCCAGCAGTTTTTCCGAACAGGGAACACCCTATGGCTACACCTTC.

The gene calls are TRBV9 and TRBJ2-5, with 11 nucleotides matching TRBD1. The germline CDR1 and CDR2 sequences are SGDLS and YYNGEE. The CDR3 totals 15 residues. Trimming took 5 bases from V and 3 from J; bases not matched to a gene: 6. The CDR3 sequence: CASSPGQGVEETQYF. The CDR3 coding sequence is TGTGCCAGCAGTCCGGGACAGGGGGTCGAAGAGACCCAGTACTTC.

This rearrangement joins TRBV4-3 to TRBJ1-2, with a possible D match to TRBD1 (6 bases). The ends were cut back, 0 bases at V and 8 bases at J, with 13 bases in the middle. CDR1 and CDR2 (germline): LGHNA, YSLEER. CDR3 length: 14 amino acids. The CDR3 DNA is TGCGCCAGCAGCCAAGATCGGGGGGCGCAGGGCTACACCTTC. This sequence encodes CASSQDRGAQGYTF.

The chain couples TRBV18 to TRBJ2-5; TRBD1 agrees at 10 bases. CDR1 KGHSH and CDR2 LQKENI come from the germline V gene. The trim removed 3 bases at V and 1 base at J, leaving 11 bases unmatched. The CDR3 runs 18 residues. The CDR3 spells CASSPVFRDRGLQETQYF. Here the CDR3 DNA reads TGTGCCAGCTCACCTGTATTCCGAGACAGGGGGCTCCAAGAGACCCAGTACTTC. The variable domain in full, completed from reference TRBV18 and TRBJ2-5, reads NAGVMQNPRHLVRRRGQEARLRCSPMKGHSHVYWYRQLPEEGLKFMVYLQKENIIDESGMPKERFSAEFPKEGPSILRIQQVVRGDSAAYFCASSPVFRDRGLQETQYFGPGTRLLVL.

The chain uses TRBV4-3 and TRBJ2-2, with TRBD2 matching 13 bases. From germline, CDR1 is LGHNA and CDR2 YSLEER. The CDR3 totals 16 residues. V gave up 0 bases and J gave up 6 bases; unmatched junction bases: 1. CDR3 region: CASSQDTSGRAGELFF. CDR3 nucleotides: TGCGCCAGCAGCCAAGATACTAGCGGGAGGGCCGGGGAGCTGTTTTTT.

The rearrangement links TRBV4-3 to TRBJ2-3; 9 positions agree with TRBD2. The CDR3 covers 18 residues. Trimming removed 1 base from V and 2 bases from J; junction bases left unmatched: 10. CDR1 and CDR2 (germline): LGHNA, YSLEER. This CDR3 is CASSQGYSAGGNTDTQYF. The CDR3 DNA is TGCGCCAGCAGCCAAGGCTATTCGGCGGGAGGGAACACAGATACGCAGTATTTT.

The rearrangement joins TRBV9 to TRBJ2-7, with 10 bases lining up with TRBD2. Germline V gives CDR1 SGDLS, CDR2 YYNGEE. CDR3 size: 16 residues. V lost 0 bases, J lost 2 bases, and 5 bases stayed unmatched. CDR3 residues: CASSVEAAGGPYEQYF. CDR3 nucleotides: TGTGCCAGCAGCGTAGAAGCAGCGGGAGGGCCCTACGAGCAGTACTTC.

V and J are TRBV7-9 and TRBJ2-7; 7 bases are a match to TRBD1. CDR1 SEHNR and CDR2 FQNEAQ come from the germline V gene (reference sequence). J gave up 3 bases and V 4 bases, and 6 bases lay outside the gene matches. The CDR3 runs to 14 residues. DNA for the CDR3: TGTGCCAGCAGCTCGGACAGGACGATCTACGAGCAGTACTTC. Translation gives CASSSDRTIYEQYF.

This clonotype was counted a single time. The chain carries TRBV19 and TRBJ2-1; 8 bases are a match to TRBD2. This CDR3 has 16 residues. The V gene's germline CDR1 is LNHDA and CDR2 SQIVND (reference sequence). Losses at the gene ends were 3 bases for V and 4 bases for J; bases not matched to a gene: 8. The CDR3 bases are TGTGCCAGTAGTATTTTCGACGCGGGGGGATACAATGAGCAGTTCTTC. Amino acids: CASSIFDAGGYNEQFF. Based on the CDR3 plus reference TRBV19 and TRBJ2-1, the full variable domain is DGGITQSPKYLFRKEGQNVTLSCEQNLNHDAMYWYRQDPGQGLRLIYYSQIVNDFQKGDIAEGYSVSREKKESFPLTVTSAQKNPTAFYLCASSIFDAGGYNEQFFGPGTRLTVL.

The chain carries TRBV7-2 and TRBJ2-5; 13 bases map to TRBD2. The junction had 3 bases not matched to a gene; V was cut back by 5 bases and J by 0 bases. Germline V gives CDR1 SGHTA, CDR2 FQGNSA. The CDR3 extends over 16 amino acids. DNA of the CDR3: TGTGCCAGCAGCGCTGGACTAGCGGGAGACCAAGAGACCCAGTACTTC. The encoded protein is CASSAGLAGDQETQYF.